These T cell receptor beta chains were read from a single sample in a study of blood T cell repertoires in COVID-19. Libraries were prepared by immunoSEQ multiplex PCR; TCRdb keeps only in-frame clonotypes and omits some of them. This sample has roughly 46,000 clones, with about 90% found just once. Sequencing used peripheral blood. Source of these receptors: a human donor in a cohort sampled during active COVID-19. Both conserved end residues are part of each CDR3. The D gene is left open where the match is weak. Where a row states a size, it is once, few, many or the class of an expanded clone; other rows omit it.

CDR3aa	CDR3nt	v_gene	j_gene	len	d_gene	abundance
CASSMSPRLAGEDEQFF	TGTGCCAGTAGTATGAGTCCCCGACTAGCGGGAGAGGATGAGCAGTTCTTC	TRBV19	TRBJ2-1	17	TRBD2	NA
CASSPIYANMERGYGYTF	TGTGCCAGCAGTCCAATTTACGCAAACATGGAACGAGGCTATGGCTACACCTTC	TRBV27	TRBJ1-2	18	NA	NA
CAIRDRTGDSGNTIYF	TGTGCCATCAGGGACAGGACCGGGGACTCTGGAAACACCATATATTTT	TRBV10-3	TRBJ1-3	16	TRBD1	once
CASSLKGAGELFF	TGTGCCAGCAGCTTAAAGGGAGCCGGGGAGCTGTTTTTT	TRBV5-4	TRBJ2-2	13	NA	NA
CASRRWESGYYEQYF	TGTGCCAGTCGCCGGTGGGAAAGCGGGTACTACGAGCAGTACTTC	TRBV28	TRBJ2-7	15	NA	NA
CASKGTGVLETQYF	TGTGCCAGCAAGGGGACAGGGGTTTTAGAGACCCAGTACTTC	TRBV5-8	TRBJ2-5	14	TRBD1	once
CASSQGRTRSGELFF	TGTGCCAGCAGCCAAGGTCGGACACGCTCCGGGGAGCTGTTTTTT	TRBV3-1/TRBV3-2	TRBJ2-2	15	NA	NA
CASSSGTSISYEQYF	TGTGCCAGCAGCTCCGGGACATCCATCTCCTACGAGCAGTACTTC	TRBV5-5	TRBJ2-7	15	NA	NA
CASSSGLIETQYF	TGTGCCAGCAGCTCGGGACTAATCGAGACCCAGTACTTC	TRBV5-4	TRBJ2-5	13	TRBD2	NA
CASSAQDNEQFF	TGTGCCAGCAGCGCCCAGGACAATGAGCAGTTCTTC	TRBV11-3	TRBJ2-1	12	NA	NA
CASSSYGATNEKLFF	TGTGCCAGCAGTTCCTACGGTGCAACTAATGAAAAACTGTTTTTT	TRBV6-2/TRBV6-3	TRBJ1-4	15	NA	NA
CASSQDSGGYGYTF	TGCGCCAGCAGCCAAGATAGCGGGGGGTATGGCTACACCTTC	TRBV4-3	TRBJ1-2	14	NA	NA
CASSLATGGLETQYF	TGTGCCAGCAGCTTAGCGACAGGGGGCTTGGAGACCCAGTACTTC	TRBV7-7	TRBJ2-5	15	TRBD1	NA
CASSEPGGALYQGYTF	TGTGCCAGTAGTGAACCGGGGGGGGCGCTTTATCAGGGCTACACCTTC	TRBV19	TRBJ1-2	16	NA	NA
CASSRGGDEQYF	TGTGCCAGCAGCAGGGGAGGGGACGAGCAGTACTTC	TRBV28	TRBJ2-7	12	NA	once
CSVLDSEAFF	TGCAGCGTGTTGGACAGTGAAGCTTTCTTT	TRBV29-1	TRBJ1-1	10	NA	NA
CASRRQGLPTNEKLFF	TGTGCCAGCAGGAGACAGGGATTACCAACTAATGAAAAACTGTTTTTT	TRBV2	TRBJ1-4	16	TRBD1	NA
CASSLYPGNEQFF	TGTGCCAGCAGTTTGTACCCAGGCAATGAGCAGTTCTTC	TRBV27	TRBJ2-1	13	NA	NA
CASSPMASGITGELFF	TGTGCCAGCTCACCAATGGCTAGCGGGATTACCGGGGAGCTGTTTTTT	TRBV18	TRBJ2-2	16	TRBD2	NA
CASSFRSGGSNEKLFF	TGTGCCAGCAGCTTCCGCAGCGGGGGAAGCAATGAAAAACTGTTTTTT	TRBV3-1/TRBV3-2	TRBJ1-4	16	NA	NA
CASSILIFPPGNTIYF	TGTGCCAGCAGCATCCTAATCTTCCCTCCTGGAAACACCATATATTTT	TRBV21-1	TRBJ1-3	16	NA	NA
CASSARGTTNTGELFF	TGTGCCAGTAGTGCTAGGGGGACCACGAACACCGGGGAGCTGTTTTTT	TRBV19	TRBJ2-2	16	NA	once
CASSMLAGRGQYF	TGTGCCAGTAGTATGCTAGCGGGAAGGGGGCAGTACTTC	TRBV19	TRBJ2-7	13	TRBD2	NA
CASSLVGDNQPQHF	TGTGCCAGCAGCTTAGTAGGGGACAATCAGCCCCAGCATTTT	TRBV7-8	TRBJ1-5	14	NA	NA
CASSIGGEGEQYF	TGTGCCAGTAGTATAGGGGGAGAAGGCGAGCAGTACTTC	TRBV19	TRBJ2-7	13	NA	NA
CASSLALGMRDHSNQPQHF	TGTGCCAGCAGCTTAGCTCTGGGGATGCGGGACCATAGCAATCAGCCCCAGCATTTT	TRBV7-9	TRBJ1-5	19	NA	NA
CASSLGTGGEGYTF	TGTGCCAGCAGCTTAGGCACAGGGGGCGAGGGCTACACCTTC	TRBV7-2	TRBJ1-2	14	TRBD1	NA
CASSIRTSGPGYEQYF	TGTGCCAGTAGTATTCGGACTAGCGGGCCTGGATACGAGCAGTACTTC	TRBV19	TRBJ2-7	16	TRBD2	NA
CASSEAAGAQAETQYF	TGTGCCAGCAGTGAAGCAGCGGGAGCTCAGGCAGAGACCCAGTACTTC	TRBV2	TRBJ2-5	16	TRBD2	few
CASGQLASYEQYF	TGCGCCAGTGGACAGCTAGCCTCCTACGAGCAGTACTTC	TRBV10-2	TRBJ2-7	13	NA	few
CASSFSPSSYEQYF	TGTGCCAGCAGTTTTAGTCCTAGCTCCTACGAGCAGTACTTC	TRBV2	TRBJ2-7	14	NA	NA
CASRLSWGGADTQYF	TGTGCCAGCAGACTTAGTTGGGGGGGGGCAGATACGCAGTATTTT	TRBV6-5	TRBJ2-3	15	TRBD2	once
CASRLAEVVDTQYF	TGCGCCAGCAGACTAGCTGAAGTAGTAGATACGCAGTATTTT	TRBV5-1	TRBJ2-3	14	NA	NA
CASSPGQAGGDTQYF	TGTGCCAGCAGCCCCGGACAGGCCGGGGGAGATACGCAGTATTTT	TRBV3-1/TRBV3-2	TRBJ2-3	15	NA	NA
CASSGSSYEQYF	TGTGCCAGCAGCGGTAGCTCCTACGAGCAGTACTTC	TRBV7-6	TRBJ2-7	12	NA	NA
CASSPAGTTGELFF	TGCGCCAGCTCTCCAGCGGGGACCACCGGGGAGCTGTTTTTT	TRBV4-3	TRBJ2-2	14	TRBD2	NA
CASSKDGSGEDTIYF	TGTGCCAGCAGCAAAGATGGGAGTGGGGAAGACACCATATATTTT	TRBV21-1	TRBJ1-3	15	NA	once
CAISESLQGVLYEQYF	TGTGCCATCAGTGAGTCGTTGCAGGGGGTGTTGTACGAGCAGTACTTC	TRBV10-3	TRBJ2-7	16	TRBD1	NA
CASSETGNYGYTF	TGTGCCAGCAGTGAGACAGGGAACTATGGCTACACCTTC	TRBV25-1	TRBJ1-2	13	TRBD1	NA
CASSPGPGEAFF	TGTGCCAGCAGCCCCGGCCCGGGAGAAGCTTTCTTT	TRBV7-9	TRBJ1-1	12	NA	NA
CASSLSTGGSGYEQYF	TGTGCCAGCAGCTTATCGACGGGGGGGTCAGGCTACGAGCAGTACTTC	TRBV11-2	TRBJ2-7	16	TRBD2	few
CASSRDRDMDTQYF	TGTGCCAGCAGCCGGGACAGGGACATGGATACGCAGTATTTT	TRBV7-8	TRBJ2-3	14	TRBD1	NA
CASSPGTASDTQYF	TGTGCCAGCAGCCCAGGGACAGCTTCGGATACGCAGTATTTT	TRBV27	TRBJ2-3	14	TRBD1	NA
CASSLVPRGVGNEQFF	TGTGCCAGCAGCTTAGTCCCCAGGGGGGTCGGCAATGAGCAGTTCTTC	TRBV7-8	TRBJ2-1	16	NA	NA
CASSLGGQGYEQYF	TGCGCCAGCAGCCTCGGTGGTCAGGGCTACGAGCAGTACTTC	TRBV5-1	TRBJ2-7	14	NA	NA
CASSGNRDRGEKLFF	TGTGCCAGCAGTGGGAACCGGGACAGAGGAGAAAAACTGTTTTTT	TRBV25-1	TRBJ1-4	15	TRBD1	NA
CASSIAGTYEQYF	TGTGCCAGTAGTATAGCGGGTACCTACGAGCAGTACTTC	TRBV19	TRBJ2-7	13	NA	NA
CASSQREDQPQHF	TGTGCCAGCAGCCAACGAGAGGATCAGCCCCAGCATTTT	TRBV3-1/TRBV3-2	TRBJ1-5	13	NA	NA
CASSFGVRPDTQYF	TGTGCCAGCAGCTTCGGAGTACGGCCAGATACGCAGTATTTT	TRBV5-4	TRBJ2-3	14	NA	NA
CASSAPGGTEAFF	TGTGCCAGCAGCGCCCCGGGTGGTACTGAAGCTTTCTTT	TRBV7-2	TRBJ1-1	13	NA	NA
CASLDQDSSYNEQFF	TGTGCCAGCCTGGATCAGGACAGCTCCTACAATGAGCAGTTCTTC	TRBV6-6	TRBJ2-1	15	NA	NA
CASSERGQLRGNEQFF	TGTGCCAGCAGTGAAAGGGGACAACTGCGTGGCAATGAGCAGTTCTTC	TRBV2	TRBJ2-1	16	NA	NA
CASRGGEQYF	TGTGCCAGCAGGGGAGGGGAGCAGTACTTC	TRBV27	TRBJ2-7	10	TRBD2	once